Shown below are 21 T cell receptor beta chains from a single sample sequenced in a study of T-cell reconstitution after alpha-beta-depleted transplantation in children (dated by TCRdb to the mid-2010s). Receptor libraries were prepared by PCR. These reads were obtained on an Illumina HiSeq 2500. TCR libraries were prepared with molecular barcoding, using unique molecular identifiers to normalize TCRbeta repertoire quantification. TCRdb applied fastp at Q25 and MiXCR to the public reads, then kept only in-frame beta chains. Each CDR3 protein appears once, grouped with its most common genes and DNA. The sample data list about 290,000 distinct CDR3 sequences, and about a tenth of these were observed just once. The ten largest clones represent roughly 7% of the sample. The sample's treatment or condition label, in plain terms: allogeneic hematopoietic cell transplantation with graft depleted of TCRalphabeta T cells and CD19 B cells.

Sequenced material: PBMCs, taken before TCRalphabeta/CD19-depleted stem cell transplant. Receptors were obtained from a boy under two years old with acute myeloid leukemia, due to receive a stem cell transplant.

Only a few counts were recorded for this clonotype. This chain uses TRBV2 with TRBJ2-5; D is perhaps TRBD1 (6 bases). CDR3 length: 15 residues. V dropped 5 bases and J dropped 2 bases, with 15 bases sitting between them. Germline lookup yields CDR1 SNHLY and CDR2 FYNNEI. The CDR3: CASSSTGNRQETQYF. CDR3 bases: TGTGCCAGCAGTTCTACAGGGAACCGGCAAGAGACCCAGTACTTC.

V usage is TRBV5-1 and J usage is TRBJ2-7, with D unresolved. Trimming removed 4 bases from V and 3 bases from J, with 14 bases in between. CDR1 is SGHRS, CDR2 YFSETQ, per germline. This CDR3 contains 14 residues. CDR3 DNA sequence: TGCGCCAGCAGCCCCAGTCCCAGTCTCTACGAGCAGTACTTC. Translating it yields CASSPSPSLYEQYF.

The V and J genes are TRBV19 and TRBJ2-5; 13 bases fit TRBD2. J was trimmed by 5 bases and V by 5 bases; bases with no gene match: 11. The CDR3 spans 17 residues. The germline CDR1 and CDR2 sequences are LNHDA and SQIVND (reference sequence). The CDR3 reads CASSDRLAGGWAETQYF. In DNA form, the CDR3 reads TGTGCCAGTAGTGACCGACTAGCGGGAGGTTGGGCGGAGACCCAGTACTTC. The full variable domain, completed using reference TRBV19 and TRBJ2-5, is DGGITQSPKYLFRKEGQNVTLSCEQNLNHDAMYWYRQDPGQGLRLIYYSQIVNDFQKGDIAEGYSVSREKKESFPLTVTSAQKNPTAFYLCASSDRLAGGWAETQYFGPGTRLLVL.

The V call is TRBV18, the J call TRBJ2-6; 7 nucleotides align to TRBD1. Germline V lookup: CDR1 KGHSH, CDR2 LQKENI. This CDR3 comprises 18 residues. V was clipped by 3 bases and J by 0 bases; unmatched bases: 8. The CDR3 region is CASSPLATGDSGANVLTF. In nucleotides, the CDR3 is TGTGCCAGCTCACCTCTCGCTACAGGGGACTCTGGGGCCAACGTCCTGACTTTC.

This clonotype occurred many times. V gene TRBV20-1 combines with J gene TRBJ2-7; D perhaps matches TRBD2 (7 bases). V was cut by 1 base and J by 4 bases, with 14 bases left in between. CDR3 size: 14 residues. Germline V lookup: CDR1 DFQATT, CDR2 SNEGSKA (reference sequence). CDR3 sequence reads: CSARARGAAYEQYF. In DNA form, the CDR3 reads TGCAGTGCTAGAGCACGGGGGGCGGCATACGAGCAGTACTTC.

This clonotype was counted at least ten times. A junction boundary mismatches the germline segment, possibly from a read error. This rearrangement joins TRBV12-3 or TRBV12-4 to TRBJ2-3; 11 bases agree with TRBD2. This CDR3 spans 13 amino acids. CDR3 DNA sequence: TGTGCCAGCAGCTTAGCGGGGGGGCGTACGCAGTATTTT. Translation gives CASSLAGGRTQYF.

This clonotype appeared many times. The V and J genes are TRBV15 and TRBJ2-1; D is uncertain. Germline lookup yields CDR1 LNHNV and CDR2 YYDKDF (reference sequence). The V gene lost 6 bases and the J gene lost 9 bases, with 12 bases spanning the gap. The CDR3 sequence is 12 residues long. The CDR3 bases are TGTGCCACCAGTCGCGACTCCGGTGAGCAGTTCTTC. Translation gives CATSRDSGEQFF.

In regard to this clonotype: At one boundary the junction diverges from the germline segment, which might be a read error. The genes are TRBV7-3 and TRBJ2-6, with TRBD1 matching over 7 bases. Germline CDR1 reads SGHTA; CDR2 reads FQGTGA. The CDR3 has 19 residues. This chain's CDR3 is CASRASRDRSYSGVNVLTF. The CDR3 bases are TGTGCCAGCAGAGCAAGCCGGGACAGATCTTACTCTGGGGTCAACGTCCTGACTTTC.

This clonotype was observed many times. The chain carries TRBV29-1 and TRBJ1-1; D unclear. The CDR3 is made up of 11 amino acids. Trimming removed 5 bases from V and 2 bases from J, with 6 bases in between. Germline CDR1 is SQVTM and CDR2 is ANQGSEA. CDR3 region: CSVKDNTEAFF. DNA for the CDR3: TGCAGCGTTAAGGATAACACTGAAGCTTTCTTT.

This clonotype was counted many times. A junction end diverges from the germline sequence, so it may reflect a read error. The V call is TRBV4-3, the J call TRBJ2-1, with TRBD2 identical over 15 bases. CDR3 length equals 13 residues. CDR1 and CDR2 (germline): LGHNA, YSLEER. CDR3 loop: CASSLGLAGGPDF. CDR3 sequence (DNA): TGCGCCAGCAGCCTAGGACTAGCGGGAGGGCCCGACTTC.

The chain's CDR3 is CATSRTGTGIPGANVLTF. The CDR3 coding sequence is TGTGCCACCAGCCGCACCGGGACAGGGATACCGGGGGCCAACGTCCTGACTTTC. The genes are TRBV15 and TRBJ2-6; 9 bases are shared with TRBD1. The CDR3 extends over 18 amino acids. V dropped 5 bases and J dropped 4; count of bases not matched to a gene: 12. Germline V gene data show CDR1 as LNHNV and CDR2 as YYDKDF (reference sequence).

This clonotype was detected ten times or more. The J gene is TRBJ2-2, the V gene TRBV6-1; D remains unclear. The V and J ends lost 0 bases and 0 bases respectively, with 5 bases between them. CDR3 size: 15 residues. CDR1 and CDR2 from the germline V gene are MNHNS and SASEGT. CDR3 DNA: TGTGCCAGCAGTGAAGCGGGTTCGAACACCGGGGAGCTGTTTTTT. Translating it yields CASSEAGSNTGELFF.

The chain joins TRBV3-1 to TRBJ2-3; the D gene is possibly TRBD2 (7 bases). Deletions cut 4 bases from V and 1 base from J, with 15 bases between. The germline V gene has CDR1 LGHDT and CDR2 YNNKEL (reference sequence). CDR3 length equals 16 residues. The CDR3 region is CASSPWGRGRTDTQYF. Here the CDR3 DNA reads TGTGCCAGCAGCCCATGGGGGCGGGGGCGCACAGATACGCAGTATTTT.

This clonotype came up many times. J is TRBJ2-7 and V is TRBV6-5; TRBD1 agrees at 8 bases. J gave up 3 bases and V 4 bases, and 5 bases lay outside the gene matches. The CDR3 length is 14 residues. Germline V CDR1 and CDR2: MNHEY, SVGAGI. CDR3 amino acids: CASSSRTGHYEQYF. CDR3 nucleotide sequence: TGTGCCAGCAGTTCGAGGACAGGGCACTACGAGCAGTACTTC.

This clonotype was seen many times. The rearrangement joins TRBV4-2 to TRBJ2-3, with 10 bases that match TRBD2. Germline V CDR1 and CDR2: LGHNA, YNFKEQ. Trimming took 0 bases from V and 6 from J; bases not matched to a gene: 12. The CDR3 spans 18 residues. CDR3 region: CASSQDKTAGGPGDTQYF. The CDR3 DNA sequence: TGTGCCAGCAGCCAAGATAAGACAGCGGGGGGGCCTGGGGATACGCAGTATTTT.

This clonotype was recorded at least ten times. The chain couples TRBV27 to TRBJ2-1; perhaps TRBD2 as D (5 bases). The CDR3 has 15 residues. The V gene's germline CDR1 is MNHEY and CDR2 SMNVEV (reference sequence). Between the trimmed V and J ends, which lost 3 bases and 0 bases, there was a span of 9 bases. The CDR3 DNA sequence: TGTGCCAGCAGTTTTACTAGAATCTCCTACAATGAGCAGTTCTTC. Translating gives CASSFTRISYNEQFF.

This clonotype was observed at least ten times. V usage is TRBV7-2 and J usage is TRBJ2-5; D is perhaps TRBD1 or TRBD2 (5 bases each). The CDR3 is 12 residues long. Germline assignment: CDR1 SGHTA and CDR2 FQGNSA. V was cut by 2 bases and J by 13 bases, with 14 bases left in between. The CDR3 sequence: CASSLRGDATYF. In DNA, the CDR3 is TGTGCCAGCAGCTTAAGAGGGGACGCAACGTACTTC.

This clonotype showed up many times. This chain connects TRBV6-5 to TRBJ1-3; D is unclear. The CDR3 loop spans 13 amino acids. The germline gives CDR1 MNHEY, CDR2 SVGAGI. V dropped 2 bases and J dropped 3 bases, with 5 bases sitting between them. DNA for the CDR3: TGTGCCAGCAGTTACCGACTTGGAAACACCATATATTTT. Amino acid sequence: CASSYRLGNTIYF.

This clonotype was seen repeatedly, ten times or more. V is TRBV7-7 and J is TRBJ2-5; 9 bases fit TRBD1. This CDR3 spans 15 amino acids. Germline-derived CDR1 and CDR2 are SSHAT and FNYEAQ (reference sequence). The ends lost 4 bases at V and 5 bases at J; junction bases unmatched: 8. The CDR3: CASSSYRGLGETQYF. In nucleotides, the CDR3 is TGTGCCAGCAGCTCCTACAGGGGGCTAGGTGAGACCCAGTACTTC. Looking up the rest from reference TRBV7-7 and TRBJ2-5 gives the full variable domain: GAGVSQSPRYKVTKRGQDVTLRCDPISSHATLYWYQQALGQGPEFLTYFNYEAQPDKSGLPSDRFSAERPEGSISTLTIQRTEQRDSAMYRCASSSYRGLGETQYFGPGTRLLVL.

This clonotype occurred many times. CDR3 protein: CASSRRDRGLSDEQYF. The CDR3 DNA follows: TGTGCCAGTAGTAGAAGGGACAGGGGGTTGTCTGACGAGCAGTACTTC. This chain uses TRBV19 with TRBJ2-7; TRBD1 aligns across 11 bases. This CDR3 has 16 amino acids. The ends lost 4 bases at V and 5 bases at J; junction bases unmatched: 10. The V gene's germline CDR1 is LNHDA and CDR2 SQIVND (reference sequence).

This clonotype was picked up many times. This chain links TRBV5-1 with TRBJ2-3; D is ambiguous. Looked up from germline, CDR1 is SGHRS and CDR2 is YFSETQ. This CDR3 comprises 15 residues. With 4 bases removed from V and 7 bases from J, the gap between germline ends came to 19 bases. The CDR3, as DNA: TGCGCCAGCAGCCCCTTCTTTAGTCAATCGAATACGCAGTATTTT. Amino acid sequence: CASSPFFSQSNTQYF.